This TCR beta chain was obtained from a study of T cells in Graves' hyperthyroidism and ophthalmopathy. Study-wide findings and caveats: In the blood, most expanded thyroid clonotypes above 0.001 appeared as well.

As concerns this clonotype: Its antigen is as yet unknown.

Amplification yielded TCR beta CDR3 regions, with RNA transcripts as the source. First-round RT-PCR with HTBI primers amplified the TCR CDR3 region. TCRdb recomputed calls from the multiplex PCR reads with MiXCR, one row per CDR3 protein. The sample has hundreds of thousands of distinct CDR3 sequences, roughly a sixth seen once; the top ten hold roughly 3.4%. This receptor was taken from a woman aged 40 to 50 with Graves' ophthalmopathy. What was sequenced was blood.

CDR3 DNA: TGCAGCGTTGTGCGCCATAGCGGGTCCAGCACAGATACGCAGTATTTT. This translates into CSVVRHSGSSTDTQYF. The V call is TRBV29-1, the J call TRBJ2-3; 7 bases are a match to TRBD2. The ends lost 4 bases at V and 0 bases at J; junction bases unmatched: 10. Germline V gene sequence: CDR1 SQVTM, CDR2 ANQGSEA. The CDR3 loop spans 16 amino acids.